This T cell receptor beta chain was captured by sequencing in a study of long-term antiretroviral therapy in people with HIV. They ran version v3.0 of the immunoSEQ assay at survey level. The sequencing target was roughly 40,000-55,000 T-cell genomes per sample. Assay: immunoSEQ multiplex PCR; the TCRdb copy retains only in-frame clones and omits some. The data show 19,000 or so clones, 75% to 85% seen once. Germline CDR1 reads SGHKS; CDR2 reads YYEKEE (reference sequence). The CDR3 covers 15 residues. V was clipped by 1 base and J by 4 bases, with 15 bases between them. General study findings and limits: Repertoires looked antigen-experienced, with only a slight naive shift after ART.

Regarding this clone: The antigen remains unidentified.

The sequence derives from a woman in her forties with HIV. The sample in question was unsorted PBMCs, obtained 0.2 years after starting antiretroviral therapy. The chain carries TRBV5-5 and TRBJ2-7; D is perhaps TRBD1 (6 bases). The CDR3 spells CASSLFQGSRYEQYF. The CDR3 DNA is TGTGCCAGCAGCTTGTTTCAGGGGTCAAGATACGAGCAGTACTTC.